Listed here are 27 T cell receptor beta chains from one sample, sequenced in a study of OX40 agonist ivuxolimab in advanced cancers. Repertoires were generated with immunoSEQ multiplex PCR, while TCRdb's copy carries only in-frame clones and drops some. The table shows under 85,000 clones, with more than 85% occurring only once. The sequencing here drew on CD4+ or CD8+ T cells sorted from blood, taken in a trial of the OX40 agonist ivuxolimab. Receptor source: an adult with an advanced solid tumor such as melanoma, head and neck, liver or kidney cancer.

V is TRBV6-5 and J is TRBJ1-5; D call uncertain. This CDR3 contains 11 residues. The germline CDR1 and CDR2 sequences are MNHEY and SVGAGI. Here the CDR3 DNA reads TGTGCGGGCTTGATTAATCAGCCCCAGCATTTT. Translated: CAGLINQPQHF.

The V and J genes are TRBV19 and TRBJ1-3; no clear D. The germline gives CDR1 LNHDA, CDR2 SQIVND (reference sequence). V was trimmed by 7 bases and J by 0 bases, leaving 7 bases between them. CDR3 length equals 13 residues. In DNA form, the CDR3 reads TGTGCCAGTAACATTGGCTCTGGAAACACCATATATTTT. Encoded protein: CASNIGSGNTIYF.

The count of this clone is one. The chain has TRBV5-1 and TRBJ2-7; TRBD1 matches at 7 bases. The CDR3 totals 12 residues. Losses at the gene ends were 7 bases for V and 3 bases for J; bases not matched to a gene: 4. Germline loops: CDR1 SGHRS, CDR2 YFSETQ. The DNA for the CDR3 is TGCGCCAGCCGGGACAGAGGCTACGAGCAGTACTTC. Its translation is CASRDRGYEQYF.

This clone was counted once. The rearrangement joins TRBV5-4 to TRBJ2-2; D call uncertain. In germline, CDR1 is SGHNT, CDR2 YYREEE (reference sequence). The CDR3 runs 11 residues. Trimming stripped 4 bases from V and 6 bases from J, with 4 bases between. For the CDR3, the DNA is TGTGCCAGCAGCGGTCCCGGGGAGCTGTTTTTT. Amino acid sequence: CASSGPGELFF.

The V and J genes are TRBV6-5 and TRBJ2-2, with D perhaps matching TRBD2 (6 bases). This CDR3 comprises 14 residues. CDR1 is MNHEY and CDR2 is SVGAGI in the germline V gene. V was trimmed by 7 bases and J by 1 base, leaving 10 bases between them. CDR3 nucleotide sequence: TGTGCCAGCATGGTTAGCGGGAACACCGGGGAGCTGTTTTTT. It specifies CASMVSGNTGELFF.

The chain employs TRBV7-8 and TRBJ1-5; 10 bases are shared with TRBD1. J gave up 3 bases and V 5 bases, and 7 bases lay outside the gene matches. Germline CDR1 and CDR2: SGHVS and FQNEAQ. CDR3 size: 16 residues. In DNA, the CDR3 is TGTGCCAGCAGCGACGGGACAGGGGTTGACAATCAGCCCCAGCATTTT. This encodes CASSDGTGVDNQPQHF.

For the CDR3, the DNA is TGTGCCACCAGCAGAGACGGGACAGAAGCTTTCTTT. It yields the protein CATSRDGTEAFF. The chain uses TRBV15 and TRBJ1-1; perhaps TRBD1 as D (6 bases). Germline V CDR1 and CDR2: LNHNV, YYDKDF (reference sequence). The CDR3 is made up of 12 amino acids. Between the trimmed V and J ends, which lost 0 bases and 8 bases, there was a span of 7 bases. Together with reference TRBV15 and TRBJ1-1, the CDR3 gives the full variable domain: DAMVIQNPRYQVTQFGKPVTLSCSQTLNHNVMYWYQQKSSQAPKLLFHYYDKDFNNEADTPDNFQSRRPNTSFCFLDIRSPGLGDTAMYLCATSRDGTEAFFGQGTRLTVV.

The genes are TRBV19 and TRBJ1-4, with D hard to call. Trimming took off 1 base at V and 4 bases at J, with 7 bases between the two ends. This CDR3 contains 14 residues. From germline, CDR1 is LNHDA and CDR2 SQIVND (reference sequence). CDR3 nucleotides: TGTGCCAGTAGTATAGTAGGGCTTAATGAAAAACTGTTTTTT. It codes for CASSIVGLNEKLFF.

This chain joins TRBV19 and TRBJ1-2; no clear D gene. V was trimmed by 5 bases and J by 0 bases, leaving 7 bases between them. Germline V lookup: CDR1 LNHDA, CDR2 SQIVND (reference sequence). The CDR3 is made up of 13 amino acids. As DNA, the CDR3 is TGTGCCAGTAGTTACGTATCTAACTATGGCTACACCTTC. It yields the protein CASSYVSNYGYTF.

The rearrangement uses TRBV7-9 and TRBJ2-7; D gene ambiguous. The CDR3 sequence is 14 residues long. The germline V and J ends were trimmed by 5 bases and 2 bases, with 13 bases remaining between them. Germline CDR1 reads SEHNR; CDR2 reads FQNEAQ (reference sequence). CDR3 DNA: TGTGCCAGCAGCCGGAGTTCAACCCCCTACGAGCAGTACTTC. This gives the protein CASSRSSTPYEQYF.

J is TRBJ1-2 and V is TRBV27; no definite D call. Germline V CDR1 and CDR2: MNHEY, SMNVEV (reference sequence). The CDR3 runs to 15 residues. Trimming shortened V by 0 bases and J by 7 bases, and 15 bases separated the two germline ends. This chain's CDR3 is CASSLSITARSGYTF. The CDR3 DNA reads TGTGCCAGCAGTTTATCTATCACGGCAAGGAGTGGCTACACCTTC.

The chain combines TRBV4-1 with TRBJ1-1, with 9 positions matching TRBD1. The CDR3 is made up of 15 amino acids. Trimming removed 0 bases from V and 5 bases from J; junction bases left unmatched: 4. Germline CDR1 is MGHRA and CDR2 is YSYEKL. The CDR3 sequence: CASSQDRTGETEAFF. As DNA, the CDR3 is TGCGCCAGCAGCCAAGACCGGACAGGGGAGACTGAAGCTTTCTTT.

The CDR3 nucleotides are TGTGCCAGCAGCTTGCAGGCCGGGATGGGGGCGGGCGGGGAGCTGTTTTTT. Protein: CASSLQAGMGAGGELFF. The V and J genes are TRBV5-6 and TRBJ2-2, with D maybe TRBD1 (6 bases). The CDR3 totals 17 residues. The germline CDR1 and CDR2 sequences are SGHDT and YYEEEE. Trimming removed 1 base at V and 7 bases at J, with 20 bases between.

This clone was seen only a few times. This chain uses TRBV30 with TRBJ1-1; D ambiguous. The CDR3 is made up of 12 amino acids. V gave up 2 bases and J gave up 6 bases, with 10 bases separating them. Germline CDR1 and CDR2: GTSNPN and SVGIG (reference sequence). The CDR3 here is CAWSIGRAEAFF. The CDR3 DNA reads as TGTGCCTGGAGTATTGGTAGGGCTGAAGCTTTCTTT.

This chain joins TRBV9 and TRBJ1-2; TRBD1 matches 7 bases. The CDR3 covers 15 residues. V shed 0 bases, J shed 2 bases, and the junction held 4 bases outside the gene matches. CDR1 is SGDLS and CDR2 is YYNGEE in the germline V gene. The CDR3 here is CASSVEGTENYGYTF. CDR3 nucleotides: TGTGCCAGCAGCGTAGAAGGGACAGAAAACTATGGCTACACCTTC.

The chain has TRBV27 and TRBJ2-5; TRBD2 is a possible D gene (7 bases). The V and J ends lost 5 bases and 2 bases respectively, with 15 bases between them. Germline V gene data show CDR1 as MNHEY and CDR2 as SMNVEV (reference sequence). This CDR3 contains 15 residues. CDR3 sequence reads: CASSTGGGGQETQYF. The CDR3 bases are TGTGCCAGCAGTACCGGGGGAGGGGGACAAGAGACCCAGTACTTC.

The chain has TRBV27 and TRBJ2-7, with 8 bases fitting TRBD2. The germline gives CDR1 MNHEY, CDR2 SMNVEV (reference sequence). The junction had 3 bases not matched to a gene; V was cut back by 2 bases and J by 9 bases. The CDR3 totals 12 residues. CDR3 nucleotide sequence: TGTGCCAGCAGTTTACCCGGGGGGGGGCAGTACTTC. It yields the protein CASSLPGGGQYF.

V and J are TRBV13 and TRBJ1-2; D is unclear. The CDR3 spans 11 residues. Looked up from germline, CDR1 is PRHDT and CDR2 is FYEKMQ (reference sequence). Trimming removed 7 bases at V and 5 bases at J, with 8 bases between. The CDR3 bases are TGTGCCAGCATGGACGCATATGGCTACACCTTC. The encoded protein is CASMDAYGYTF.

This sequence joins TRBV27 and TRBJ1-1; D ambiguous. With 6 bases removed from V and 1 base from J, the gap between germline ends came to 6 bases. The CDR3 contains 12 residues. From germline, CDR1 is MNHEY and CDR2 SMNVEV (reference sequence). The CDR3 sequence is CASRRGNTEAFF. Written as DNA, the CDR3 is TGTGCCAGCAGACGGGGGAACACTGAAGCTTTCTTT.

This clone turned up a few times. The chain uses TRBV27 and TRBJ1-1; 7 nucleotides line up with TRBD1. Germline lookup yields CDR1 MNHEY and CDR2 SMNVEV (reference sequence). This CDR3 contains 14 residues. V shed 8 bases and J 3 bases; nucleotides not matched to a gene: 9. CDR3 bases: TGTGCCAGCGGTCGACCTCAGGGGGACACTGAAGCTTTCTTT. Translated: CASGRPQGDTEAFF.

The CDR3 DNA follows: TGCGCCAGCAGCGCGGAGGGGTACGAGCAGTACTTC. It specifies CASSAEGYEQYF. V gene TRBV10-1 combines with J gene TRBJ2-7; tentative D call: TRBD2 (6 bases). V gave up 6 bases and J gave up 4 bases, with 10 bases separating them. The germline CDR1 and CDR2 sequences are WNHNN and SYGVQD (reference sequence). The CDR3 has 12 amino acids.

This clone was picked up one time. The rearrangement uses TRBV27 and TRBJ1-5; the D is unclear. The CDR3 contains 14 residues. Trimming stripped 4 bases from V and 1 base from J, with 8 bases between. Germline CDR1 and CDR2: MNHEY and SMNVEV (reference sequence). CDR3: CASSSPGSNQPQHF. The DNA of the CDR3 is TGTGCCAGCAGTTCCCCCGGGAGCAATCAGCCCCAGCATTTT.

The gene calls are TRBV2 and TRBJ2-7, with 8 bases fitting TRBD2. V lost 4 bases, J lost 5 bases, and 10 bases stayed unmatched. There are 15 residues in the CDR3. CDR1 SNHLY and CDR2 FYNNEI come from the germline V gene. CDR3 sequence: CASSGSQREFDEQYF. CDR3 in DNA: TGTGCCAGCAGTGGTTCCCAGCGGGAGTTCGACGAGCAGTACTTC.

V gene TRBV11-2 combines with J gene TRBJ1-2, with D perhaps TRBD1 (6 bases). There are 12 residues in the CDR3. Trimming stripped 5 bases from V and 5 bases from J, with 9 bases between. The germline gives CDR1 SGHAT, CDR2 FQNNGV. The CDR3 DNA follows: TGTGCCAGCAGCCCCGGACAGTATGGCTACACCTTC. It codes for CASSPGQYGYTF.

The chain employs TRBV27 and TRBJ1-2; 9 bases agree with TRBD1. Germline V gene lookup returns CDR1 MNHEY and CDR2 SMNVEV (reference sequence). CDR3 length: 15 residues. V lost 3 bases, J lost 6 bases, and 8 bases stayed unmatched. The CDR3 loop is CASSFNRGLAHGYTF. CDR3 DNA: TGTGCCAGCAGTTTTAACAGGGGGCTCGCTCATGGCTACACCTTC.

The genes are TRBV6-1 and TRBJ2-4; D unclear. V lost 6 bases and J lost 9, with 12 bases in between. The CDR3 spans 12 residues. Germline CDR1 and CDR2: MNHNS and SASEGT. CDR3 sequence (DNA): TGTGCCAGCAGGGGATTATGGCGCATTCAGTACTTC. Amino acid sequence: CASRGLWRIQYF.

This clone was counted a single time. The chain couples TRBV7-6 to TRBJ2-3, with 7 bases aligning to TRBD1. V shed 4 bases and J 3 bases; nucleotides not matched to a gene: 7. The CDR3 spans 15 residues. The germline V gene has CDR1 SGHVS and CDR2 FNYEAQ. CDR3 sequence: CASSSDRERTDTQYF. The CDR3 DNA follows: TGTGCCAGCAGCTCAGACAGGGAACGGACAGATACGCAGTATTTT.